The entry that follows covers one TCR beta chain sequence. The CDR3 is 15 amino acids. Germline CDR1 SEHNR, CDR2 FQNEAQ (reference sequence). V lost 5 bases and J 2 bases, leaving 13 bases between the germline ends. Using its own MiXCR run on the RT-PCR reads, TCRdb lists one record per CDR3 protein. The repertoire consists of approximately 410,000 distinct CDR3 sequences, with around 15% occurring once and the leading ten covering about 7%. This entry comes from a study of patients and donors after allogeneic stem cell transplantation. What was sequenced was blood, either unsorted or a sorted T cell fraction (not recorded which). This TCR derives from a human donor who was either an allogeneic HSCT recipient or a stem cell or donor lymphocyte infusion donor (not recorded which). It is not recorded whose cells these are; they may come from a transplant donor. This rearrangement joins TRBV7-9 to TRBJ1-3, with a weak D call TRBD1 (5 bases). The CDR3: CASSRDGYPGNTIYF. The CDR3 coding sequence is TGTGCCAGCAGCCGGGACGGCTATCCTGGAAACACCATATATTTT.